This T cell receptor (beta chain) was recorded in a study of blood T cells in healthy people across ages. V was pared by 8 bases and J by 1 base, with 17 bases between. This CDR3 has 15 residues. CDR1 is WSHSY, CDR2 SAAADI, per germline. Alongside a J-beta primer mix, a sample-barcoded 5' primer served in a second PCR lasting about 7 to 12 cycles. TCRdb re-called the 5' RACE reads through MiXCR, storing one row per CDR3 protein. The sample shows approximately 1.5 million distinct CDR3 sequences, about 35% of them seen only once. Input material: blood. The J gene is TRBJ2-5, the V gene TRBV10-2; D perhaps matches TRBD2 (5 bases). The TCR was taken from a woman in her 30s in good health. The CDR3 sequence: CASSIERRAQETQYF. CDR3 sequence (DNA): TGCGCCAGCTCGATTGAGCGGAGAGCCCAAGAGACCCAGTACTTC.